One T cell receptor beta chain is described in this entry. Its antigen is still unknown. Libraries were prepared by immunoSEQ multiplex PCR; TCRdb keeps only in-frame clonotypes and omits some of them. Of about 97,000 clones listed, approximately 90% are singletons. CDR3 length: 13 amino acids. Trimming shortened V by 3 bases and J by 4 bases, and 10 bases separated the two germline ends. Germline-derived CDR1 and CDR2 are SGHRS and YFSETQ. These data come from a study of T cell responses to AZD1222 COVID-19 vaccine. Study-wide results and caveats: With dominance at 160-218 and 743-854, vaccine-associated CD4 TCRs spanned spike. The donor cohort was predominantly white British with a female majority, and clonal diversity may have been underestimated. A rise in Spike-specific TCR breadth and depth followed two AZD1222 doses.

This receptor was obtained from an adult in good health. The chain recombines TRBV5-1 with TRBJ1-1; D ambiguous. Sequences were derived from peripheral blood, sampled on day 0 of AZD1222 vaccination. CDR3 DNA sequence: TGCGCCAGCAGCTCCGGGGTTACCACTGAAGCTTTCTTT. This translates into CASSSGVTTEAFF.